This entry features one T cell receptor beta chain sequence. Germline V gene data show CDR1 as MDHEN and CDR2 as SYDVKM. Trimming cost V 7 bases and J 3 bases, with 22 bases left between them. The CDR3 length is 16 residues. In the original processing: Estimation of nucleated cell counts was performed using reference gene primer amplification. TCRdb keeps only in-frame clones here, not all; method: immunoSEQ multiplex PCR. That table gives V, J and clone size, and the DNA gave D and trimming. The sample holds about 210,000 clones, about 88% seen once. The sample originates from a study of blood T cell repertoires in COVID-19. Across the study: Whether acute or convalescent, the COVID-19 samples came from the United States, Italy and Spain. The cDNA or gDNA used as material had been derived from T cells, B-cell-depleted T cells, or PBMCs.

Sequenced: peripheral blood. The sequence came from a man in his 70s with acute or convalescent COVID-19. This chain connects TRBV28 to TRBJ2-7; tentatively, D is TRBD1 (6 bases). The DNA for the CDR3 is TGTGCCAGCAAGTCCAACCGGGACACCGACCTCTACGAGCAGTACTTC. It encodes CASKSNRDTDLYEQYF. The full variable domain, rest sourced from reference TRBV28 and TRBJ2-7, is DVKVTQSSRYLVKRTGEKVFLECVQDMDHENMFWYRQDPGLGLRLIYFSYDVKMKEKGDIPEGYSVSREKKERFSLILESASTNQTSMYLCASKSNRDTDLYEQYFGPGTRLTVT.